Described below is a single T cell receptor beta chain sequence and its context. This entry comes from a study of blood T cell repertoires in COVID-19. The CDR3 is 13 amino acids. V lost 5 bases, J lost 7 bases, and 2 bases stayed unmatched. The germline gives CDR1 WNHNN, CDR2 SYGVQD (reference sequence). Authors' data handling: Researchers report that nucleated cell counts were estimated from reference gene primer amplification. Here immunoSEQ multiplex PCR was the method, and the copy in TCRdb shows in-frame clones only, minus some. V and J calls and clone size are copied from that table; D and trimming were computed from the DNA. The data show under 250,000 clones, roughly 85% seen once.

This receptor was identified in a woman in her seventies with active or convalescent COVID-19. The sequenced sample was peripheral blood. The rearrangement links TRBV10-1 to TRBJ2-1; 10 bases align to TRBD2. The CDR3: CASSSGRGNEQFF. CDR3 in DNA: TGCGCCAGCAGTAGCGGGAGGGGAAATGAGCAGTTCTTC.